The clone carrying this T cell receptor (beta chain) appeared a few times. Its antigen is as yet unknown. This sample includes further DNA sequences coding for the same CDR3. This sample was taken from a study of OX40 agonist ivuxolimab in advanced cancers. Study-wide points: It was not determined which antigens were specifically recognized by the peripheral T cells that had undergone clonal expansion. Both CD4+ and CD8+ T cell populations in blood had undergone clonal expansion by week 6 at 0.1 to 3.0 mg/kg.

Germline V lookup: CDR1 GTSNPN, CDR2 SVGIG (reference sequence). This CDR3 spans 13 amino acids. The V gene end was trimmed by 0 bases and the J gene end by 5 bases; junction bases not matched to a gene: 1. TCRdb's copy holds only in-frame clones and misses some; the assay was immunoSEQ multiplex PCR. Of under 100,000 clones listed, 85% to 90% were seen once; the top ten hold under 0.4%. This receptor was obtained from an adult with an advanced solid tumor such as melanoma, head and neck, liver or kidney cancer. Specimen: CD4+ or CD8+ T cells sorted from blood, collected in a trial of the OX40 agonist ivuxolimab. The chain joins TRBV30 to TRBJ1-1; 9 bases fit TRBD1. CDR3 coding DNA: TGTGCCTGGAGTGTCGACAGGGGGACTGAAGCTTTCTTT. This sequence encodes CAWSVDRGTEAFF. Full variable domain (missing parts from reference TRBV30 and TRBJ1-1): SQTIHQWPATLVQPVGSPLSLECTVEGTSNPNLYWYRQAAGRGLQLLFYSVGIGQISSEVPQNLSASRPQDRQFILSSKKLLLSDSGFYLCAWSVDRGTEAFFGQGTRLTVV.